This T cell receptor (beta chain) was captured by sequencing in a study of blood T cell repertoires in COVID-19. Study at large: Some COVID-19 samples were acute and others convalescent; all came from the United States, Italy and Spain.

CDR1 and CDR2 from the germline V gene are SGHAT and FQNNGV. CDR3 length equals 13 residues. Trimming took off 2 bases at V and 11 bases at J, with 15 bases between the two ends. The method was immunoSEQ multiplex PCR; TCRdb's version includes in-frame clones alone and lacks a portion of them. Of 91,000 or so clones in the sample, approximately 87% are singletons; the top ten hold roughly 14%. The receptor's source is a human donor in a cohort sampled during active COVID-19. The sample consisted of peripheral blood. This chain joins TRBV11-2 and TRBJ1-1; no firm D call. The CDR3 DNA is TGTGCCAGCAGCTTAAACCCAGCCGGAGAGGCTTTCTTT. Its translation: CASSLNPAGEAFF.